These 20 T cell receptor beta chains originate from one sample sequenced in a study of CXCR3-negative and CXCR3-positive naive CD8 T cells. Carrying UMI labels, the TRB cDNA libraries were prepared through 5' RACE. No DNA is given; TCRdb re-called the 5' RACE reads and lists each CDR3 protein once. Its clone listing holds about 24,000 distinct CDR3 sequences. Source material: naive CXCR3- CD8+ T cells from blood. The subset is: CD45RO-CCR7+CD27+CD95- naive CD8+ T cells lacking CXCR3 (TNR3-). The receptors derive from a human donor in good health. Some clones in this sample may be carry-over from other donors' samples.

The CDR3 spells CSARDLNAHEQYF. The chain couples TRBV20-1 to TRBJ2-7. Germline V gene data show CDR1 as DFQATT and CDR2 as SNEGSKA (reference sequence). CDR3 length: 13 residues.

The chain carries TRBV12-3 or TRBV12-4 and TRBJ2-1; TCRdb reports TRBD2, a call that lacks DNA to check it against. The CDR3 covers 14 residues. CDR3 in amino acids: CASSMTSGYNEQFF.

This chain joins TRBV7-6 and TRBJ2-1; TCRdb returns TRBD2, unconfirmable since there is no DNA. Germline V gene data show CDR1 as SGHVS and CDR2 as FNYEAQ. This CDR3 contains 13 residues. The CDR3 reads CASSLFESLEQFF.

The chain recombines TRBV14 with TRBJ2-3; TCRdb selects TRBD2, and the lack of DNA leaves this call unchecked. The CDR3 consists of 15 residues. Germline CDR1 reads SGHDN; CDR2 reads FVKESK. The CDR3 here is CASSPGESSTDTQYF.

The chain links TRBV20-1 to TRBJ1-5; TCRdb's assignment of TRBD1 cannot be checked, as there is no DNA. The CDR3 contains 15 residues. Germline V CDR1 and CDR2: DFQATT, SNEGSKA (reference sequence). The CDR3 loop reads CSAPGQQNSNQPQHF.

This chain uses TRBV18 with TRBJ2-5. Germline CDR1 reads KGHSH; CDR2 reads LQKENI. The CDR3 has 16 residues. The CDR3: CASSPRYGVNQETQYF.

By frequency, this clonotype is medium-sized. J is TRBJ2-2 and V is TRBV23-1; TCRdb's D call, TRBD1, is unchecked because there is no DNA. TRBV23-1 is an open reading frame whose function is uncertain. The CDR3 is 23 residues long. The CDR3 here is CASSRDIQGDTMFQPENTGELFF.

By frequency, this clonotype registers medium-sized (0.01 to 0.1%). The chain joins TRBV29-1 to TRBJ2-7; TCRdb designates TRBD1, a call that cannot be tested without DNA. Per germline, CDR1 SQVTM and CDR2 ANQGSEA. The CDR3 has 14 amino acids. The CDR3 reads CSVEATGHSYEQYF.

The V and J genes are TRBV29-1 and TRBJ2-1; checking the TCRdb D call of TRBD1 is not possible without DNA. Per the germline V gene, CDR1 is SQVTM and CDR2 is ANQGSEA. The length of the CDR3 is 15 residues. CDR3 sequence reads: CSVETGDRGVNEQFF.

The J gene is TRBJ2-2, the V gene TRBV6-4; as DNA is missing, the TRBD1 call by TCRdb cannot be tested. The germline V gene encodes CDR1 MRHNA and CDR2 SNTAGT. The CDR3 is 15 amino acids. CDR3 sequence reads: CASSAKGLDTGELFF.

The V gene is TRBV6-2 or TRBV6-3, the J gene TRBJ1-1. Germline V gene sequence: CDR1 MNHEY, CDR2 SVGEGT. The CDR3 is made up of 13 amino acids. The CDR3 sequence is CASRYPLGTEAFF.

This sequence joins TRBV14 and TRBJ1-2; there is no DNA to check the TCRdb D call of TRBD1. CDR1 is SGHDN and CDR2 is FVKESK in the germline V gene. The CDR3 spans 18 residues. CDR3 loop: CASSPSWRTGRANYGYTF. Combining the CDR3 with reference TRBV14 and TRBJ1-2 gives the whole variable domain EAGVTQFPSHSVIEKGQTVTLRCDPISGHDNLYWYRRVMGKEIKFLLHFVKESKQDESGMPNNRFLAERTGGTYSTLKVQPAELEDSGVYFCASSPSWRTGRANYGYTFGSGTRLTVV.

The rearrangement links TRBV12-3 or TRBV12-4 to TRBJ2-1. This CDR3 comprises 13 residues. CDR3 residues: CASMTDDYNEQFF.

The chain employs TRBV7-8 and TRBJ2-5; TCRdb gives TRBD2 as the D gene, but with no DNA this cannot be confirmed. CDR3 length: 12 residues. The germline V gene has CDR1 SGHVS and CDR2 FQNEAQ. The CDR3 protein is CASSEGQETQYF.

The rearrangement uses TRBV10-1 and TRBJ2-1; with no DNA, the TCRdb D assignment of TRBD1 cannot be verified. Per the germline V gene, CDR1 is WNHNN and CDR2 is SYGVQD (reference sequence). The CDR3 spans 16 residues. The CDR3 reads CASSESLGTGGDEQFF.

This clonotype is classed as medium-sized by frequency. The V call is TRBV12-3 or TRBV12-4, the J call TRBJ2-7; with no DNA, the TCRdb D assignment of TRBD2 cannot be verified. The CDR3 runs 16 residues. The CDR3 loop reads CASSPRSSGGAYEQYF.

V is TRBV29-1 and J is TRBJ2-7; the D call from TCRdb, TRBD1, cannot be confirmed without DNA. CDR3 size: 17 residues. CDR1 SQVTM and CDR2 ANQGSEA come from the germline V gene. The CDR3 loop reads CSSLATVAGTEGYEQYF.

The chain combines TRBV7-9 with TRBJ1-1. The CDR3 is 15 amino acids. Germline V CDR1 and CDR2: SEHNR, FQNEAQ (reference sequence). The CDR3 loop is CASSPVEGGDTEAFF.

The chain links TRBV4-1 to TRBJ2-2; TCRdb indicates TRBD1, and absent DNA this call remains unverified. This CDR3 region has 17 residues. CDR1 and CDR2 (germline): MGHRA, YSYEKL. This CDR3 reads CASSQEFDRVNTGELFF.

This sequence joins TRBV3-1 and TRBJ2-1; TCRdb selects TRBD1, and the lack of DNA leaves this call unchecked. The germline V gene encodes CDR1 LGHDT and CDR2 YNNKEL (reference sequence). This CDR3 comprises 15 residues. This CDR3 reads CASIDRGSPYNEQFF.